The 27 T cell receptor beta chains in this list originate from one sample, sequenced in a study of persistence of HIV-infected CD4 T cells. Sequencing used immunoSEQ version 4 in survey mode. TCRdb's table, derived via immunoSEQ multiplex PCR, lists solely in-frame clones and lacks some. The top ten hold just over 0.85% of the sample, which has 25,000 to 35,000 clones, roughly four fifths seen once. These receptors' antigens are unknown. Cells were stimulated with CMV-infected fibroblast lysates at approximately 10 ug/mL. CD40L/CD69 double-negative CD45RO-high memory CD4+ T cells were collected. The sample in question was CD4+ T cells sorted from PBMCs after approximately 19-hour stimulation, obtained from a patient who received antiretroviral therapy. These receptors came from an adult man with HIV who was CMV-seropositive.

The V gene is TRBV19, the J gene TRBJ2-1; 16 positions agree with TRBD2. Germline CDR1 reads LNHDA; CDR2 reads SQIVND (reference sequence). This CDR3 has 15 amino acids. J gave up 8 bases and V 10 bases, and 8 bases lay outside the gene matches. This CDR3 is CATRGTSGGVDEQFF. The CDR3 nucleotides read TGTGCCACCCGAGGGACTAGCGGGGGGGTAGATGAGCAGTTCTTC.

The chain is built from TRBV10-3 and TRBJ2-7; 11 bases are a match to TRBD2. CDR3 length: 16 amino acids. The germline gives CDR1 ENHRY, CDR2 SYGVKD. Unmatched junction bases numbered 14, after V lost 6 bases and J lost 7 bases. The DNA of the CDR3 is TGTGCCATCAGAGGTGCTAGCGGGGGGACTCGTGAGGAGCAGTACTTC. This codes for CAIRGASGGTREEQYF.

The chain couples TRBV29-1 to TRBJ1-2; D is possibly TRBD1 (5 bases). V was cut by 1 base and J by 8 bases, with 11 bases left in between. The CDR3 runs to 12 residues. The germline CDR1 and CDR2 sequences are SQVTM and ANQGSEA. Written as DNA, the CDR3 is TGCAGCGTTGAAGGCCAGGGTGGCGGCTACACCTTC. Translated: CSVEGQGGGYTF.

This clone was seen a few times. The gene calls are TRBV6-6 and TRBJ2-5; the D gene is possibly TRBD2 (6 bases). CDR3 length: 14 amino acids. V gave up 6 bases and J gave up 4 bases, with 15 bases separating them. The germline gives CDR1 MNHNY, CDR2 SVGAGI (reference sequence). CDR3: CASSPGGVRETQYF. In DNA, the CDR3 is TGTGCCAGCAGCCCCGGGGGTGTGAGAGAGACCCAGTACTTC.

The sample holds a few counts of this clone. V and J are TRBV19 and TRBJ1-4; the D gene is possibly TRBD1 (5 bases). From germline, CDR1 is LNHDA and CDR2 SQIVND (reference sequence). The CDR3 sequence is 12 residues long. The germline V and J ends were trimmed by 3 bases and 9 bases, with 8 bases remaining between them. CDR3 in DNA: TGTGCCAGTAGTATTGGGGGGAAAAAACTGTTTTTT. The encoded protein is CASSIGGKKLFF. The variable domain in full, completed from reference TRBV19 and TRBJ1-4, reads DGGITQSPKYLFRKEGQNVTLSCEQNLNHDAMYWYRQDPGQGLRLIYYSQIVNDFQKGDIAEGYSVSREKKESFPLTVTSAQKNPTAFYLCASSIGGKKLFFGSGTQLSVL.

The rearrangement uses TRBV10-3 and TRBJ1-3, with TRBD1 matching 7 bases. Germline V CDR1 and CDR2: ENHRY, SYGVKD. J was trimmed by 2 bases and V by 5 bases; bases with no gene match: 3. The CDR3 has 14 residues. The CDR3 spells CAISSQGAGNTIYF. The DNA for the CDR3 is TGTGCCATCAGTTCCCAGGGGGCTGGAAACACCATATATTTT.

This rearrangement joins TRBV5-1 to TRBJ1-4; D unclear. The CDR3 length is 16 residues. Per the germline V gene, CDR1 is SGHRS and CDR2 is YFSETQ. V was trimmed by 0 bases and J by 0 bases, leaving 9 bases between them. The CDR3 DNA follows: TGCGCCAGCAGCTTGGGGGAGTTTGCAACTAATGAAAAACTGTTTTTT. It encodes CASSLGEFATNEKLFF.

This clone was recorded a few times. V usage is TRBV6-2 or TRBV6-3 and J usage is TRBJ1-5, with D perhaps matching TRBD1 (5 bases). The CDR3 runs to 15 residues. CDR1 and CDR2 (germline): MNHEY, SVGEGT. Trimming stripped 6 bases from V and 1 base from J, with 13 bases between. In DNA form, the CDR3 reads TGTGCCAGCAGCCTTGTGGGGCTCAGCAATCAGCCCCAGCATTTT. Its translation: CASSLVGLSNQPQHF.

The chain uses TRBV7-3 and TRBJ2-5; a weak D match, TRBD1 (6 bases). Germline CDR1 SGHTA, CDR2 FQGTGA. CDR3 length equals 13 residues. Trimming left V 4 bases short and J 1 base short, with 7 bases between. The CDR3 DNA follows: TGTGCCAGCAGCTCACAGGGCCAAGAGACCCAGTACTTC. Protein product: CASSSQGQETQYF.

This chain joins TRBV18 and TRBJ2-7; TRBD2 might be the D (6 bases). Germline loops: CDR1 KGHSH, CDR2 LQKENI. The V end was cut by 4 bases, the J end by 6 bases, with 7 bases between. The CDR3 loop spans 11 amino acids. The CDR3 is CASSLGGEQYF. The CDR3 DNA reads TGTGCCAGCTCACTCGGGGGCGAGCAGTACTTC.

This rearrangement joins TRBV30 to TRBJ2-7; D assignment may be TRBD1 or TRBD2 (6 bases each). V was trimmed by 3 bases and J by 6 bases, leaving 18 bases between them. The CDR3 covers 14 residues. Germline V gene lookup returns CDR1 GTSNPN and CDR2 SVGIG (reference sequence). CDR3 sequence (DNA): TGTGCCTGGAGGGGCTTGGGGACGGGGGCCGAGCAGTACTTC. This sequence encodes CAWRGLGTGAEQYF.

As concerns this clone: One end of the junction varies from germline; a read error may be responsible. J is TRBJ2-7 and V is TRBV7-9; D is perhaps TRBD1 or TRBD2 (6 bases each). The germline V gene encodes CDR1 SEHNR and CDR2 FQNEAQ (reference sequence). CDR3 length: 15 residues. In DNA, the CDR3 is TGTGCCAGCAGCCTAGCCGGGGGCCCTTACTACGAGCAGTACTTC. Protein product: CASSLAGGPYYEQYF.

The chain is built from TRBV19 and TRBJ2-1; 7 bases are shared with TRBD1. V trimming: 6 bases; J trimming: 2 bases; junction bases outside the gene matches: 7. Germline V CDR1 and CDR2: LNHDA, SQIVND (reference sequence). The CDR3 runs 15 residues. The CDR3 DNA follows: TGTGCCAGTAGCGATGGGACAGTAACCTACAATGAGCAGTTCTTC. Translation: CASSDGTVTYNEQFF. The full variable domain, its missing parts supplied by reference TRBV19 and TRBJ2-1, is DGGITQSPKYLFRKEGQNVTLSCEQNLNHDAMYWYRQDPGQGLRLIYYSQIVNDFQKGDIAEGYSVSREKKESFPLTVTSAQKNPTAFYLCASSDGTVTYNEQFFGPGTRLTVL.

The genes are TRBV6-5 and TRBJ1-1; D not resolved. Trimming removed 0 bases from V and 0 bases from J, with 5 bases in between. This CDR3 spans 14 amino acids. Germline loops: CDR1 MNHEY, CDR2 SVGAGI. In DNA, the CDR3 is TGTGCCAGCAGTTACTCGAATATGAACACTGAAGCTTTCTTT. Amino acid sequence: CASSYSNMNTEAFF.

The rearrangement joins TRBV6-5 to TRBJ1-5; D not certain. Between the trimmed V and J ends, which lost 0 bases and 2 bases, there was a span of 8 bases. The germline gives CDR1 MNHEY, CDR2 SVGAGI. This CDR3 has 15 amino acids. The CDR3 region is CASSYSFQGNQPQHF. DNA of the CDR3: TGTGCCAGCAGTTACTCCTTCCAGGGCAATCAGCCCCAGCATTTT.

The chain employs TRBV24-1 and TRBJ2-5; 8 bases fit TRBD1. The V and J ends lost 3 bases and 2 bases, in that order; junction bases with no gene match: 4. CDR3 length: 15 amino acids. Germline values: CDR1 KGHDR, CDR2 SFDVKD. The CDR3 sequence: CATSDARDRQETQYF. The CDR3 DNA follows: TGTGCCACCAGTGATGCCCGGGACAGGCAAGAGACCCAGTACTTC.

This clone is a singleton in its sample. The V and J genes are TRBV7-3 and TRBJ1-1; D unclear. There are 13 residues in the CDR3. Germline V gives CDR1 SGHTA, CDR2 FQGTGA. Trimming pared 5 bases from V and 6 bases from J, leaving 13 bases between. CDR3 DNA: TGTGCCAGCAGCCCCGCCGGGGTGGCTGAAGCTTTCTTT. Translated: CASSPAGVAEAFF.

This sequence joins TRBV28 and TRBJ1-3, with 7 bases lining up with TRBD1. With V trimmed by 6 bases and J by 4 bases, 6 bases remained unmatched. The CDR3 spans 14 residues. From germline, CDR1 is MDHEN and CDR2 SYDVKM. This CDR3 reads CASSPGGRGNTIYF. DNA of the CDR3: TGTGCCAGCAGCCCAGGGGGAAGGGGAAACACCATATATTTT.

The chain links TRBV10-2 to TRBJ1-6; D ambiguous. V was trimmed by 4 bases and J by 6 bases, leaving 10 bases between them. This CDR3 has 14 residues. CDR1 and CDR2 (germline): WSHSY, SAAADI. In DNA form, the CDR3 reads TGCGCCAGCAGTGCCCAAAGCAGTAATTCACCCCTCCACTTT. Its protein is CASSAQSSNSPLHF.

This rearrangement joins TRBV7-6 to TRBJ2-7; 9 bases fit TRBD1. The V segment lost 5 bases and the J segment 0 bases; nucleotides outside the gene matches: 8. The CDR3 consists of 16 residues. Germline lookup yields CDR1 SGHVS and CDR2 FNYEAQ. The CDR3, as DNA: TGTGCCAGCAGCGCCATACAGGGGGCGTTCTCCTACGAGCAGTACTTC. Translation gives CASSAIQGAFSYEQYF.

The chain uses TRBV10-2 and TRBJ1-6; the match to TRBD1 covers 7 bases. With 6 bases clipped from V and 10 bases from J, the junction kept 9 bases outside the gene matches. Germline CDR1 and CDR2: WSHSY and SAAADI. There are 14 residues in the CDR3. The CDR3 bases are TGCGCCAGCAGCGACAGGGTGGAGCGGTCACCCCTCCACTTT. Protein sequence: CASSDRVERSPLHF.

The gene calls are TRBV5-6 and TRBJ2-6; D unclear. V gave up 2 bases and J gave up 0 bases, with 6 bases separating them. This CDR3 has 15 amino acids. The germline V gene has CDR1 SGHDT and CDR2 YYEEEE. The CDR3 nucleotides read TGTGCCAGCAGCTTCGCGACCTCTGGGGCCAACGTCCTGACTTTC. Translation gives CASSFATSGANVLTF.

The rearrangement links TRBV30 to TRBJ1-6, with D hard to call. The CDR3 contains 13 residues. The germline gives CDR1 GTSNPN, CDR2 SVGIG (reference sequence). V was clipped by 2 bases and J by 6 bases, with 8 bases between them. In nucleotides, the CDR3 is TGTGCCTGGAGTCTAGTCGCTAATTCACCCCTCCACTTT. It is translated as CAWSLVANSPLHF.

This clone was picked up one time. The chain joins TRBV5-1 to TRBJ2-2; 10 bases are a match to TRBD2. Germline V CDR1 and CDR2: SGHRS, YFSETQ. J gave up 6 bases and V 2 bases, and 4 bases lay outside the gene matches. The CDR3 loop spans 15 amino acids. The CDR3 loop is CASSLAGGPAGELFF. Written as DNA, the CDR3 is TGCGCCAGCAGCTTAGCGGGGGGGCCTGCCGGGGAGCTGTTTTTT.

In nucleotides, the CDR3 is TGTGCCAGCAGTTACCGGCTTGCGACCACAGATACGCAGTATTTT. Translated: CASSYRLATTDTQYF. The genes are TRBV6-5 and TRBJ2-3; D remains ambiguous. Germline assignment: CDR1 MNHEY and CDR2 SVGAGI. This CDR3 contains 15 residues. Trimming cost V 2 bases and J 2 bases, with 11 bases left between them.

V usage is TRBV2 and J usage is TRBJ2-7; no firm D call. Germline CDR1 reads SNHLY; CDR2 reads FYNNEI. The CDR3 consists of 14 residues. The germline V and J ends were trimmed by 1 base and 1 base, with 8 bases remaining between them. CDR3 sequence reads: CASSEEHRSYEQYF. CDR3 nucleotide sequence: TGTGCCAGCAGTGAAGAGCACAGATCCTACGAGCAGTACTTC.

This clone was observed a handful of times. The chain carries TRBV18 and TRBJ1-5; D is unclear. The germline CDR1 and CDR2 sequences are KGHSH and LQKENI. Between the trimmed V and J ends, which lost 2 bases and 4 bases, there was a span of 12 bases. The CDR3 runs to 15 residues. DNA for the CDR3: TGTGCCAGCTCACCAGAGAGGGTCCGGAATCAGCCCCAGCATTTT. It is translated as CASSPERVRNQPQHF.